Listed below are T cell receptor beta chains from one sample, sequenced in a study of T-cell reconstitution after alpha-beta-depleted transplantation in children. One entry per CDR3 protein, called by TCRdb with MiXCR from the PCR reads. The sample yields around 300,000 distinct CDR3 sequences, roughly a tenth seen once. Sequences were derived from PBMCs, sampled before TCRalphabeta/CD19-depleted stem cell transplant. Receptors originate from a boy younger than two with acute myeloid leukemia, due to receive a stem cell transplant. CDR3s include the opening cysteine and the closing phenylalanine or tryptophan. The order of the fields is CDR3 length, clone size, D gene, J gene, V gene, CDR3 protein, CDR3 DNA. A D gene is named only where the DNA matches it firmly. The size entry is marked missing in some rows and otherwise reads once, few, many or a size class.

>15|many|TRBD1|TRBJ1-1|TRBV5-1
CASSRDRGLVAEAFF
TGCGCCAGCAGCCGGGACAGGGGGCTAGTCGCTGAAGCTTTCTTT
>14|many|.|TRBJ2-7|TRBV9
CASSVDPGPHEQYF
TGTGCCAGCAGCGTAGACCCTGGGCCCCACGAGCAGTACTTC
>14|many|.|TRBJ1-4|TRBV28
CASSFAGGDEKLFF
TGTGCCAGCAGTTTTGCTGGGGGCGATGAAAAACTGTTTTTT
>13|many|TRBD2|TRBJ2-1|TRBV20-1
CSASTSGGWEQFF
TGCAGTGCTAGTACTAGCGGGGGTTGGGAGCAGTTCTTC
>14|many|TRBD2|TRBJ2-7|TRBV7-9
CASSLGGTSGEQYF
TGTGCCAGCAGCTTAGGAGGGACTAGCGGCGAGCAGTACTTC
>20|many|.|TRBJ2-4|TRBV10-2
CASRDRWGAGGPLAKNIQYF
TGCGCCAGCAGAGACCGTTGGGGGGCGGGTGGGCCCTTAGCCAAAAACATTCAGTACTTC
>16|many|TRBD2|TRBJ2-7|TRBV5-1
CASSLRFSGSSYEQYF
TGCGCCAGCAGCTTGCGTTTTAGCGGGAGCTCCTACGAGCAGTACTTC
>15|many|.|TRBJ2-5|TRBV4-2
CASSPDVKWEETQYF
TGTGCCAGCAGCCCAGACGTCAAGTGGGAAGAGACCCAGTACTTC
>15|many|TRBD2|TRBJ2-5|TRBV12-3/TRBV12-4
CASSFRTSGQETQYF
TGTGCCAGCAGTTTCCGGACTAGCGGCCAAGAGACCCAGTACTTC
>14|many|.|TRBJ2-5|TRBV12-3/TRBV12-4
CASSFIGSQETQYF
TGTGCCAGCAGTTTTATAGGGTCCCAAGAGACCCAGTACTTC
>15|few|TRBD2|TRBJ2-7|TRBV6-5
CASSHRLAGGYEQYF
TGTGCCAGCAGTCACAGACTAGCGGGGGGGTACGAGCAGTACTTC
>17|few|TRBD2|TRBJ2-2|TRBV6-2/TRBV6-3
CASSCSTNLRLARELFF
TGTGCCAGCAGTTGTTCAACAAACCTTAGACTAGCCCGGGAGCTGTTTTTT
>16|many|.|TRBJ2-7|TRBV12-3/TRBV12-4
CASSFRRKGFRYEQYF
TGTGCCAGCAGTTTCCGTAGAAAGGGCTTTCGCTACGAGCAGTACTTC
>15|.|.|TRBJ1-2|TRBV3-1
CASSHMGSEGQGYTF
TGTGCCAGCAGCCACATGGGGTCGGAGGGGCAGGGCTACACCTTC
>12|.|.|TRBJ2-2|TRBV7-3
CASSGQTGELFF
TGTGCCAGCAGTGGACAGACCGGGGAGCTGTTTTTT
>14|few|.|TRBJ2-7|TRBV12-3/TRBV12-4
CASSLNGLGYEQYF
TGTGCCAGCAGTTTAAACGGGCTCGGATACGAGCAGTACTTC